The 23 T cell receptor beta chains given below trace back to one sample, sequenced in a study of cytomegalovirus exposure and HLA in healthy donors. Amplification used 60 Vbeta primers and 13 Jbeta primers. The table came from immunoSEQ multiplex PCR; TCRdb's copy has only in-frame clones and leaves some out. This table holds about 89,000 clones, approximately 82% found once. Sequenced: PBMCs. The receptors here all came from a female donor in good health and CMV-seropositive.

This clone was detected only a few times. The rearrangement links TRBV5-5 to TRBJ1-1, with D possibly being TRBD1 (5 bases). CDR1 SGHKS and CDR2 YYEKEE come from the germline V gene (reference sequence). This CDR3 has 14 residues. The CDR3 spells CASLGGTHNTEAFF. CDR3 DNA: TGTGCTTCCCTGGGAGGGACTCATAACACTGAAGCTTTCTTT.

The V call is TRBV12-5, the J call TRBJ1-1; D is uncertain. The V gene lost 0 bases and the J gene lost 0 bases, with 11 bases spanning the gap. Germline V gives CDR1 LGHNT, CDR2 FRNRAP. The CDR3 totals 16 residues. CDR3 in amino acids: CASGLVLGAVNTEAFF. The CDR3 DNA reads as TGTGCTAGTGGTTTGGTACTGGGCGCCGTGAACACTGAAGCTTTCTTT.

The chain combines TRBV13 with TRBJ2-5; D might be TRBD2 (6 bases). CDR1 PRHDT and CDR2 FYEKMQ come from the germline V gene (reference sequence). This CDR3 spans 14 amino acids. The V end was cut by 5 bases, the J end by 1 base, with 11 bases between. The DNA of the CDR3 is TGTGCCAGCAGCGCTCGGGGGAGCCAAGAGACCCAGTACTTC. This translates into CASSARGSQETQYF. Based on the CDR3 plus reference TRBV13 and TRBJ2-5, the full variable domain is AAGVIQSPRHLIKEKRETATLKCYPIPRHDTVYWYQQGPGQDPQFLISFYEKMQSDKGSIPDRFSAQQFSDYHSELNMSSLELGDSALYFCASSARGSQETQYFGPGTRLLVL.

The rearrangement joins TRBV5-6 to TRBJ1-2; weak D call: TRBD1 (6 bases). Germline V gene data show CDR1 as SGHDT and CDR2 as YYEEEE. Between the trimmed V and J ends, which lost 5 bases and 4 bases, there was a span of 15 bases. This CDR3 spans 14 amino acids. CDR3 sequence reads: CASRRGGMGYGYTF. CDR3 nucleotides: TGTGCCAGCAGGAGGGGGGGTATGGGCTATGGCTACACCTTC.

V usage is TRBV5-1 and J usage is TRBJ2-5; tentatively, D is TRBD2 (6 bases). Between the trimmed V and J ends, which lost 0 bases and 0 bases, there was a span of 9 bases. This CDR3 is 15 amino acids long. Germline CDR1 is SGHRS and CDR2 is YFSETQ. As DNA, the CDR3 is TGCGCCAGCAGCTTGGATGGGACTCACCAAGAGACCCAGTACTTC. Translation: CASSLDGTHQETQYF. The whole variable domain, remainder taken from reference TRBV5-1 and TRBJ2-5, is KAGVTQTPRYLIKTRGQQVTLSCSPISGHRSVSWYQQTPGQGLQFLFEYFSETQRNKGNFPGRFSGRQFSNSRSEMNVSTLELGDSALYLCASSLDGTHQETQYFGPGTRLLVL.

The chain carries TRBV28 and TRBJ2-1; 7 nucleotides line up with TRBD1. The CDR3 covers 15 residues. J gave up 4 bases and V 7 bases, and 10 bases lay outside the gene matches. From germline, CDR1 is MDHEN and CDR2 SYDVKM. The CDR3 sequence: CASKGGISTYNEQFF. CDR3 nucleotide sequence: TGTGCCAGCAAAGGGGGCATAAGCACTTACAATGAGCAGTTCTTC.

The V call is TRBV28, the J call TRBJ2-2, with D perhaps matching TRBD1 (6 bases). Between the trimmed V and J ends, which lost 3 bases and 0 bases, there was a span of 8 bases. CDR1 and CDR2 (germline): MDHEN, SYDVKM. The CDR3 runs 15 residues. The CDR3 reads CASSLSGANTGELFF. The CDR3 DNA is TGTGCCAGCAGTTTGTCAGGGGCGAACACCGGGGAGCTGTTTTTT. Full variable domain (missing parts from reference TRBV28 and TRBJ2-2): DVKVTQSSRYLVKRTGEKVFLECVQDMDHENMFWYRQDPGLGLRLIYFSYDVKMKEKGDIPEGYSVSREKKERFSLILESASTNQTSMYLCASSLSGANTGELFFGEGSRLTVL.

This clone was detected only once. The chain has TRBV27 and TRBJ2-3, with TRBD1 as a possible D gene (5 bases). Per germline, CDR1 MNHEY and CDR2 SMNVEV (reference sequence). This CDR3 is built from 14 residues. V shed 5 bases and J shed 3 bases, with 12 bases lying between them. The CDR3 region has the DNA TGTGCCAGCAGTAAGTGGGCAGGGACAGATACGCAGTATTTT. Its translation: CASSKWAGTDTQYF.

This chain joins TRBV28 and TRBJ2-4, with 10 positions matching TRBD2. The V gene's germline CDR1 is MDHEN and CDR2 SYDVKM. The CDR3 runs 16 residues. Germline trimming cut 3 bases from V and 6 bases from J; bases unmatched to any gene: 8. The CDR3 loop is CASSLLPSGGGNIQYF. The CDR3 DNA reads TGTGCCAGCAGTTTGCTCCCAAGCGGGGGGGGAAACATTCAGTACTTC.

The V gene is TRBV10-1, the J gene TRBJ2-5; TRBD2 matches 10 bases. The J segment lost 0 bases and the V segment lost 2 bases, leaving 9 bases of the junction unmatched. The CDR3 extends over 18 amino acids. The germline V gene encodes CDR1 WNHNN and CDR2 SYGVQD (reference sequence). The CDR3 sequence: CASSEELAGVPYQETQYF. CDR3 coding DNA: TGCGCCAGCAGTGAGGAGCTAGCGGGGGTCCCCTACCAAGAGACCCAGTACTTC.

V and J are TRBV19 and TRBJ2-4, with TRBD1 as a possible D gene (6 bases). V lost 3 bases and J 0 bases, leaving 12 bases between the germline ends. CDR3 length: 16 residues. CDR1 and CDR2 from the germline V gene are LNHDA and SQIVND (reference sequence). Written as DNA, the CDR3 is TGTGCCAGTAGTATTCCGGGACACAGAGCCAAAAACATTCAGTACTTC. Its translation: CASSIPGHRAKNIQYF.

This clone appeared once. V is TRBV9 and J is TRBJ2-1; TRBD1 matches at 12 bases. CDR1 SGDLS and CDR2 YYNGEE come from the germline V gene. The length of the CDR3 is 14 residues. J lost 10 bases, V lost 7 bases, and 9 bases had no gene match. This CDR3 reads CASVEGTGGREQFF. CDR3 coding DNA: TGTGCCAGCGTCGAAGGGACAGGGGGCAGAGAGCAGTTCTTC.

This CDR3 is CASLTNTEAFF. The CDR3, as DNA: TGCGCCAGCCTAACTAACACTGAAGCTTTCTTT. V and J are TRBV5-1 and TRBJ1-1; D unresolved. The germline CDR1 and CDR2 sequences are SGHRS and YFSETQ. The CDR3 runs to 11 residues. Between the trimmed V and J ends, which lost 7 bases and 2 bases, there was a span of 6 bases. Filled out from reference TRBV5-1 and TRBJ1-1, the complete variable domain reads KAGVTQTPRYLIKTRGQQVTLSCSPISGHRSVSWYQQTPGQGLQFLFEYFSETQRNKGNFPGRFSGRQFSNSRSEMNVSTLELGDSALYLCASLTNTEAFFGQGTRLTVV.

This chain connects TRBV19 to TRBJ1-5; a weak D match, TRBD1 (5 bases). The CDR3 is made up of 16 amino acids. Trimming cost V 8 bases and J 3 bases, with 20 bases left between them. Germline V gene lookup returns CDR1 LNHDA and CDR2 SQIVND (reference sequence). The CDR3 DNA reads TGTGCCAGTGCCAAACAGGACACCGGAAACAATCAGCCCCAGCATTTT. Its translation: CASAKQDTGNNQPQHF.

V is TRBV5-6 and J is TRBJ2-3; tentatively, D is TRBD1 (6 bases). The V gene lost 4 bases and the J gene lost 0 bases, with 9 bases spanning the gap. The CDR3 sequence is 14 residues long. Per the germline V gene, CDR1 is SGHDT and CDR2 is YYEEEE. CDR3 loop: CASSLGQSTDTQYF. In nucleotides, the CDR3 is TGTGCCAGCAGCCTAGGACAGAGCACAGATACGCAGTATTTT.

This chain uses TRBV2 with TRBJ1-5; the match to TRBD1 covers 7 bases. J gave up 2 bases and V 6 bases, and 10 bases lay outside the gene matches. Germline assignment: CDR1 SNHLY and CDR2 FYNNEI. The CDR3 has 16 residues. The CDR3 spells CASRTTGDGGNQPQHF. DNA for the CDR3: TGTGCCAGCAGAACTACAGGGGACGGGGGCAATCAGCCCCAGCATTTT.

The chain has TRBV28 and TRBJ1-2; weak D call: TRBD1 (5 bases). The V gene's germline CDR1 is MDHEN and CDR2 SYDVKM. Trimming stripped 5 bases from V and 3 bases from J, with 7 bases between. This CDR3 region has 12 residues. CDR3 region: CASSAGDYGYTF. DNA for the CDR3: TGTGCCAGCAGTGCGGGGGACTATGGCTACACCTTC.

This clone was counted only a few times. This chain uses TRBV10-2 with TRBJ2-1; D is possibly TRBD2 (6 bases). CDR1 is WSHSY, CDR2 SAAADI, per germline. CDR3 length equals 14 residues. Trimming shortened V by 5 bases and J by 3 bases, and 11 bases separated the two germline ends. CDR3 loop: CASSLSSDYNEQFF. CDR3 in DNA: TGCGCCAGCAGTCTGTCTAGCGACTACAATGAGCAGTTCTTC.

The CDR3 reads CASSLYNHYEQYF. CDR3 sequence (DNA): TGCGCCAGCAGCTTGTACAACCACTACGAGCAGTACTTC. This chain connects TRBV5-1 to TRBJ2-7; D ambiguous. Germline lookup yields CDR1 SGHRS and CDR2 YFSETQ. This CDR3 contains 13 residues. V was shortened by 1 base and J by 3 bases, with 8 bases between the two germline ends.

The chain couples TRBV9 to TRBJ2-5; 13 bases fit TRBD2. The germline gives CDR1 SGDLS, CDR2 YYNGEE. This CDR3 comprises 16 residues. Trimming at V came to 4 bases and at J to 3 bases, leaving 6 bases not matched to a gene. The CDR3: CASSLGLAGIEETQYF. CDR3 DNA sequence: TGTGCCAGCAGCCTGGGACTAGCGGGAATCGAAGAGACCCAGTACTTC.

A few counts support this clone. This chain uses TRBV4-1 with TRBJ2-2; unclear D gene. V lost 8 bases to trimming and J lost 6 bases, with 7 bases between them. Germline loops: CDR1 MGHRA, CDR2 YSYEKL. The CDR3 sequence is 11 residues long. CDR3 region: CASGHAGELFF. CDR3 sequence (DNA): TGCGCCAGCGGGCACGCCGGGGAGCTGTTTTTT.

V usage is TRBV6-1 and J usage is TRBJ1-1; 8 nucleotides match TRBD1. V lost 5 bases to trimming and J lost 4 bases; unmatched junction nucleotides: 9. From germline, CDR1 is MNHNS and CDR2 SASEGT. This CDR3 is built from 15 residues. Written as DNA, the CDR3 is TGTGCCAGCAGTTTCCGGACAGGGAGGATCACTGAAGCTTTCTTT. It codes for CASSFRTGRITEAFF.

In this sample, this clone turned up once. This chain connects TRBV2 to TRBJ1-2, with D tentatively TRBD1 (6 bases). V was clipped by 7 bases and J by 4 bases, with 19 bases between them. Germline lookup yields CDR1 SNHLY and CDR2 FYNNEI. This CDR3 is 15 amino acids long. CDR3: CASTPLRGIGYGYTF. The CDR3 region has the DNA TGTGCCAGCACCCCACTTAGGGGGATCGGCTATGGCTACACCTTC.